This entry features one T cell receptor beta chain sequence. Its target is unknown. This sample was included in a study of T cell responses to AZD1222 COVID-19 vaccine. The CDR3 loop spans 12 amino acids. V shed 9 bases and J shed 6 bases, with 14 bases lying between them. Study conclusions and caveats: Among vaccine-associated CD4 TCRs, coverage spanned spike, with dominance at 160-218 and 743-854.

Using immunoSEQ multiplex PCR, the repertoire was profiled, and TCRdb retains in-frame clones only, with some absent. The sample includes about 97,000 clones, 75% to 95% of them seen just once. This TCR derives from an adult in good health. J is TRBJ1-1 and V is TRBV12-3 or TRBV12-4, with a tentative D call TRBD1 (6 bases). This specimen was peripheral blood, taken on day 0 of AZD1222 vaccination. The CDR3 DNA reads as TGTGCCAGTCATGGACAGTTATCTGAAGCTTTCTTT. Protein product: CASHGQLSEAFF.